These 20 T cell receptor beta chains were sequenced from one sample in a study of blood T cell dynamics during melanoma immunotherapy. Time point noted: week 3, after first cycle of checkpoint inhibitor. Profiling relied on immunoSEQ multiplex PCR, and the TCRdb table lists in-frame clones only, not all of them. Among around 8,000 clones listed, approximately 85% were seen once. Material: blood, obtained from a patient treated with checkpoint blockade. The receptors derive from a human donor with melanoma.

In DNA, the CDR3 is TGTGCCAGCAGCTGGGCAGGGGGCACTGAAGCTTTCTTT. Translated: CASSWAGGTEAFF. The J gene is TRBJ1-1, the V gene TRBV5-6; 7 positions agree with TRBD1. Germline V gene data show CDR1 as SGHDT and CDR2 as YYEEEE. The CDR3 totals 13 residues. V was clipped by 3 bases and J by 4 bases; unmatched bases: 3.

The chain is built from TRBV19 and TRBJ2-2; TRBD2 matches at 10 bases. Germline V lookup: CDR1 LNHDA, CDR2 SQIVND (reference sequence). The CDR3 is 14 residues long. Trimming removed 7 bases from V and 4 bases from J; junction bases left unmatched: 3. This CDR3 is CASMVAGGTGELFF. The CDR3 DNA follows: TGTGCCAGTATGGTAGCGGGAGGCACCGGGGAGCTGTTTTTT. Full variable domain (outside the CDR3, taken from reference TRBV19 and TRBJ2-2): DGGITQSPKYLFRKEGQNVTLSCEQNLNHDAMYWYRQDPGQGLRLIYYSQIVNDFQKGDIAEGYSVSREKKESFPLTVTSAQKNPTAFYLCASMVAGGTGELFFGEGSRLTVL.

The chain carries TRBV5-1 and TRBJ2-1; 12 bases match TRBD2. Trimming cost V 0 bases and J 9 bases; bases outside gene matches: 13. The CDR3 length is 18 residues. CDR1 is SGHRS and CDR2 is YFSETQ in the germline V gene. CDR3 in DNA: TGCGCCAGCAGCTTGGGAAGAGATCTAGCGGGAGGGCAGGGTGAGCAGTTCTTC. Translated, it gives CASSLGRDLAGGQGEQFF.

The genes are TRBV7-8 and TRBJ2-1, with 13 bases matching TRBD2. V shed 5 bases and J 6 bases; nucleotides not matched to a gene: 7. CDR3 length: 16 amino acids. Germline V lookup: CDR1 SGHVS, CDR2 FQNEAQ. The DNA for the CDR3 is TGTGCCAGCAGCCGAAGGGGGACTAGCGGGGCCAATGAGCAGTTCTTC. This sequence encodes CASSRRGTSGANEQFF.

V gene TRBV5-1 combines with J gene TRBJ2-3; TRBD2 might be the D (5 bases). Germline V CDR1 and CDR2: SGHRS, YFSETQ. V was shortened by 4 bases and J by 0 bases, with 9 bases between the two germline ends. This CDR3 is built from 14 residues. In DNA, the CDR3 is TGCGCCAGCAGCCGGACGGGGAGCACAGATACGCAGTATTTT. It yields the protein CASSRTGSTDTQYF.

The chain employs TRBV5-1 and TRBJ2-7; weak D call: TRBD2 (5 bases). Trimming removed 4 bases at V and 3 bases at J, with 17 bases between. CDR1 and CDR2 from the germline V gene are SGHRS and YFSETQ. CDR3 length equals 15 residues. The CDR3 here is CASSNPSGYLYEQYF. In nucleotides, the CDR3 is TGCGCCAGCAGCAACCCCTCGGGGTACCTCTACGAGCAGTACTTC.

This chain's CDR3 is CASNRQGRTEAFF. CDR3 DNA: TGTGCCAGTAACAGACAGGGGAGAACTGAAGCTTTCTTT. The chain combines TRBV19 with TRBJ1-1; 8 bases fit TRBD1. The trim removed 7 bases at V and 5 bases at J, leaving 6 bases unmatched. CDR1 and CDR2 from the germline V gene are LNHDA and SQIVND (reference sequence). There are 13 residues in the CDR3.

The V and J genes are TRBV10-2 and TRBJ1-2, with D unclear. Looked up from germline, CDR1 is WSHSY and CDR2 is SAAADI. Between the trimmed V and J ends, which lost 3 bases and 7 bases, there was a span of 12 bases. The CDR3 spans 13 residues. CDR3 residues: CASSDLSATGYTF. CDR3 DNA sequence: TGCGCCAGCAGTGACCTCTCGGCAACTGGCTACACCTTC.

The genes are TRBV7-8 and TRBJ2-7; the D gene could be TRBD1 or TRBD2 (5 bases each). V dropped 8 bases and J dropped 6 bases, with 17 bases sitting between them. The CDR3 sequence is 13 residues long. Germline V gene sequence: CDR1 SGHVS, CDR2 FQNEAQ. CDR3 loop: CASDMMGDREQYF. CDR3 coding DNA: TGTGCCAGCGACATGATGGGGGATCGCGAGCAGTACTTC.

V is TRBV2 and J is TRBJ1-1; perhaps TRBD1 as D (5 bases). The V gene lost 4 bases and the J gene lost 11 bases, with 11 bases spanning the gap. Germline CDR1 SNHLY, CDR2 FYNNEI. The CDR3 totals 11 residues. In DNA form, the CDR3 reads TGTGCCAGCAGTGTATGGGCAGGGGCTTTCTTT. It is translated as CASSVWAGAFF. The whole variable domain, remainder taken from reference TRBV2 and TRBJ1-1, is EPEVTQTPSHQVTQMGQEVILRCVPISNHLYFYWYRQILGQKVEFLVSFYNNEISEKSEIFDDQFSVERPDGSNFTLKIRSTKLEDSAMYFCASSVWAGAFFGQGTRLTVV.

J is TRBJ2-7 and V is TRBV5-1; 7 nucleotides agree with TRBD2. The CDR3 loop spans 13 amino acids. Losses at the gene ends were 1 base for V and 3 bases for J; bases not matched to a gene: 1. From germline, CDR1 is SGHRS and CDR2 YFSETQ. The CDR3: CASSLSSGYEQYF. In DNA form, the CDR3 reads TGCGCCAGCAGCTTGTCTAGCGGCTACGAGCAGTACTTC.

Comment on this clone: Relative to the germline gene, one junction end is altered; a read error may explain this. CDR3 sequence reads: CDSSGGDGPYYEQYF. The CDR3, as DNA: TGTGACAGCAGTGGGGGGGACGGACCCTACTACGAGCAGTACTTC. The chain combines TRBV2 with TRBJ2-7, with TRBD2 matching over 7 bases. Germline V gene data show CDR1 as SNHLY and CDR2 as FYNNEI. The CDR3 has 15 residues.

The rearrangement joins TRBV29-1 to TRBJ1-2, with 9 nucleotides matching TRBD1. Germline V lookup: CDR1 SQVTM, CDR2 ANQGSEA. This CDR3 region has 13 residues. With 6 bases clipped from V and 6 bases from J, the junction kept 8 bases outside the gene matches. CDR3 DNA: TGCAGCGTCCCGGGACAGGGCCCCCATGGCTACACCTTC. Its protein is CSVPGQGPHGYTF.

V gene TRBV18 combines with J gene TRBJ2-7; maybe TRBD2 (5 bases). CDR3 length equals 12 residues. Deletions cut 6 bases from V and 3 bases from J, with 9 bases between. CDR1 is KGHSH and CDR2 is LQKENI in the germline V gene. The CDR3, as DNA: TGTGCCAGCTCCCCAACTAGCTACGAGCAGTACTTC. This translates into CASSPTSYEQYF.

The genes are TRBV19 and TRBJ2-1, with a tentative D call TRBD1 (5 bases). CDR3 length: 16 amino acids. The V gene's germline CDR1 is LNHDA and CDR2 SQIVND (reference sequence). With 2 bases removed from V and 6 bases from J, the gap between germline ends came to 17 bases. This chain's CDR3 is CASSIFASSGANEQFF. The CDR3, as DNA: TGTGCCAGTAGTATATTCGCGTCTAGTGGGGCCAATGAGCAGTTCTTC.

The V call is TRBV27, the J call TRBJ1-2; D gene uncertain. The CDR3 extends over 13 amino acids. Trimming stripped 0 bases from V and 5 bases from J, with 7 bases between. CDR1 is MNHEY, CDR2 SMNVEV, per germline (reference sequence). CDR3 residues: CASSLSGSYGYTF. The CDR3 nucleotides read TGTGCCAGCAGTTTATCCGGGTCTTATGGCTACACCTTC.

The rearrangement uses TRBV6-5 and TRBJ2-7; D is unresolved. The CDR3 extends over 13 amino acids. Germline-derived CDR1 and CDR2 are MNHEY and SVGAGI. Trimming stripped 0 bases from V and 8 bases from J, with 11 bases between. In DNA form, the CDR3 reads TGTGCCAGCAGTTACTCGACCTCCGGCAAGCAGTACTTC. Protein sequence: CASSYSTSGKQYF.

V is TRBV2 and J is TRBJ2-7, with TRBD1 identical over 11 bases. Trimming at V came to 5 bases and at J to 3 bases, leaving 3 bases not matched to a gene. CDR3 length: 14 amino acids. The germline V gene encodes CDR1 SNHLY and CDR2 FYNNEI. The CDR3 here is CASSMGTGGYEQYF. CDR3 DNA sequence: TGTGCCAGCAGTATGGGGACAGGGGGCTACGAGCAGTACTTC. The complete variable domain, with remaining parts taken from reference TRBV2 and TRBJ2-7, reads EPEVTQTPSHQVTQMGQEVILRCVPISNHLYFYWYRQILGQKVEFLVSFYNNEISEKSEIFDDQFSVERPDGSNFTLKIRSTKLEDSAMYFCASSMGTGGYEQYFGPGTRLTVT.

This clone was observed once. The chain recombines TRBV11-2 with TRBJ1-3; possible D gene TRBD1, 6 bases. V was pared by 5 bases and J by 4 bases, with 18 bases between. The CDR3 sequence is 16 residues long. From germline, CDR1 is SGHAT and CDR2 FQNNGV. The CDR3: CASSPSDRGGGNTIYF. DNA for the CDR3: TGTGCCAGCAGCCCATCTGACAGAGGGGGAGGAAACACCATATATTTT.

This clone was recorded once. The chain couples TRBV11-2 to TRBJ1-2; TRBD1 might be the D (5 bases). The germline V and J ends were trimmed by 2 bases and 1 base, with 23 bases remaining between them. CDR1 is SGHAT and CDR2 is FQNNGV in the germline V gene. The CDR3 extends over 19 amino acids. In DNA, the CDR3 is TGTGCCAGCAGCTTATCCTTCCGGGACTCAAGTACCGATAACTATGGCTACACCTTC. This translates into CASSLSFRDSSTDNYGYTF. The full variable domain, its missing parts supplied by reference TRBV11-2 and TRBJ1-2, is EAGVAQSPRYKIIEKRQSVAFWCNPISGHATLYWYQQILGQGPKLLIQFQNNGVVDDSQLPKDRFSAERLKGVDSTLKIQPAKLEDSAVYLCASSLSFRDSSTDNYGYTFGSGTRLTVV.